Here is one T cell receptor beta chain with its context. The antigen remains unidentified. The sample belongs to a study of T cells expressing NK-cell markers. TCRdb re-called the 5' RACE reads and gives one entry per CDR3 protein, without DNA. This sample's clone table lists 150,000 to 200,000 distinct CDR3 sequences. Study-level findings and limits: The CD3+CD56-NKG2C+ fraction of a handful of donors was also led by these clonotypes.

Germline V lookup: CDR1 MNHEY, CDR2 SMNVEV (reference sequence). CDR3 length equals 19 residues. The clonotype originates from a man aged 18-69 years in good health. J is TRBJ2-1 and V is TRBV27; TCRdb returns TRBD1, unconfirmable since there is no DNA. Sequencing used blood T cells: a sorted CD56 or NKG2C T cell subset, CD4+ or CD8+ T cells, or bulk PBMC T cells (not recorded which). The CDR3 sequence is CASSSSHTDTRGAYNEQFF.